This T cell receptor (beta chain) was profiled in a study of blood T cell repertoires in COVID-19. The J segment lost 7 bases and the V segment lost 3 bases, leaving 3 bases of the junction unmatched. Germline V gene sequence: CDR1 MNHNS, CDR2 SASEGT. The CDR3 contains 14 residues. Measured with immunoSEQ multiplex PCR; TCRdb has only the in-frame clones, and not every one. The sample holds around 15,000 clones; 85% to 90% are singletons and the top ten take over 2%. The receptor was isolated from a woman in her 70s in a cohort sampled during active or convalescent COVID-19. Source material: peripheral blood. The chain uses TRBV6-1 and TRBJ1-4; 9 bases line up with TRBD1. The CDR3 region is CASSEGQGFEKLFF. The CDR3 DNA sequence: TGTGCCAGCAGTGAGGGACAGGGTTTTGAAAAACTGTTTTTT.